Listed below are T cell receptor beta chains from one sample, sequenced in a study of blood T cell repertoires in COVID-19. Assay: immunoSEQ multiplex PCR; the TCRdb copy retains only in-frame clones and omits some. The data hold about half a million clones, with about 88% observed a single time. The sequencing input was peripheral blood. Receptor source: a man younger than 35 with COVID-19, enrolled during active disease. Each CDR3 is given with its conserved first and last residue. The D gene is left open where the match is weak. Some rows mark clone size as missing; the rest say once, few, many or name a class of expanded clone.

v_gene	j_gene	d_gene	abundance	CDR3aa	CDR3nt
TRBV7-2	TRBJ1-3	.	.	CASSLGSLLSGNTIYF	TGTGCCAGCAGCTTAGGGTCACTGCTCTCTGGAAACACCATATATTTT
TRBV24-1	TRBJ2-4	TRBD2	.	CATSESGTPGAIQYF	TGTGCCACCAGTGAAAGCGGGACTCCCGGGGCCATTCAGTACTTC
TRBV5-1	TRBJ2-1	TRBD2	.	CASSFTGTSGANEQFF	TGCGCCAGCAGCTTCACCGGGACTAGCGGGGCGAATGAGCAGTTCTTC
TRBV27	TRBJ2-3	.	once	CASSSHSADTQYF	TGTGCCAGCAGTAGCCATAGCGCAGATACGCAGTATTTT
TRBV2	TRBJ1-1	.	few	CASSENIPHTEAFF	TGTGCCAGCAGTGAAAACATACCCCACACTGAAGCTTTCTTT
TRBV15	TRBJ1-2	.	.	CATSRDAWGYTF	TGTGCCACCAGCAGAGATGCGTGGGGCTACACCTTC
TRBV2	TRBJ1-1	TRBD1	.	CASIGRGLSGEAFF	TGTGCCAGCATCGGAAGGGGGCTCAGTGGTGAAGCTTTCTTT
TRBV27	TRBJ1-4	.	.	CASRHPNEKLFF	TGTGCCAGCAGACACCCTAATGAAAAACTGTTTTTT
TRBV7-9	TRBJ2-7	TRBD2	.	CASSSTLTSGGTYEQYF	TGTGCCAGCAGCTCCACCCTAACTAGCGGGGGGACCTACGAGCAGTACTTC
TRBV21-1	TRBJ1-1	.	.	CAGVGMDTEAFF	TGTGCGGGAGTGGGGATGGACACTGAAGCTTTCTTT
TRBV2	TRBJ2-3	TRBD2	.	CASRREITNTQYF	TGTGCCAGCAGGCGGGAGATTACAAATACGCAGTATTTT
TRBV6-5	TRBJ2-3	.	.	CASANGGLSDTQYF	TGTGCCAGCGCCAACGGGGGGCTCTCAGATACGCAGTATTTT
TRBV6-1	TRBJ1-2	.	.	CASSEEGQPRVYGYTF	TGTGCCAGCAGTGAAGAAGGACAGCCAAGGGTCTATGGCTACACCTTC
TRBV19	TRBJ2-1	TRBD1	.	CASSTGTENNEQFF	TGTGCCAGCAGTACCGGGACAGAAAACAATGAGCAGTTCTTC
TRBV30	TRBJ2-7	.	.	CAWSVGYEQYF	TGTGCCTGGAGTGTCGGCTACGAGCAGTACTTC
TRBV7-9	TRBJ2-3	TRBD1	.	CASSGSDREYGDTQYF	TGTGCCAGCAGCGGGTCCGACAGGGAATATGGAGATACGCAGTATTTT
TRBV30	TRBJ2-1	.	.	CAWSVQGRPSYNEQFF	TGTGCCTGGAGTGTACAAGGGAGGCCCTCCTACAATGAGCAGTTCTTC
TRBV4-2	TRBJ2-2	TRBD2	.	CASSSRGGAGELFF	TGTGCCAGCAGCTCGCGGGGGGGCGCCGGGGAGCTGTTTTTT
TRBV4-2	TRBJ1-1	TRBD1	.	CASSQESAGGFTEAFF	TGTGCCAGCAGCCAAGAATCAGCAGGGGGCTTCACTGAAGCTTTCTTT
TRBV13	TRBJ2-1	TRBD2	.	CASSPGLAPDEQFF	TGTGCCAGCAGCCCGGGACTAGCGCCGGATGAGCAGTTCTTC
TRBV10-3	TRBJ1-5	.	.	CAISENGLQDQPQHF	TGTGCCATCAGTGAGAATGGACTGCAAGATCAGCCCCAGCATTTT
TRBV7-8	TRBJ1-6	.	.	CASSFSSSYNSPLHF	TGTGCCAGCAGCTTCTCCAGCTCCTATAATTCACCCCTCCACTTT
TRBV5-4	TRBJ1-3	.	.	CASSSGRTAGNTIYF	TGTGCCAGCAGCTCAGGGCGGACCGCTGGAAACACCATATATTTT
TRBV5-6	TRBJ1-4	TRBD1	.	CASSYGTGHEKLFF	TGTGCCAGCAGCTACGGGACAGGCCATGAAAAACTGTTTTTT
TRBV11-2	TRBJ2-3	.	.	CASSFRPGTQYF	TGTGCCAGCAGCTTCAGACCCGGGACGCAGTATTTT